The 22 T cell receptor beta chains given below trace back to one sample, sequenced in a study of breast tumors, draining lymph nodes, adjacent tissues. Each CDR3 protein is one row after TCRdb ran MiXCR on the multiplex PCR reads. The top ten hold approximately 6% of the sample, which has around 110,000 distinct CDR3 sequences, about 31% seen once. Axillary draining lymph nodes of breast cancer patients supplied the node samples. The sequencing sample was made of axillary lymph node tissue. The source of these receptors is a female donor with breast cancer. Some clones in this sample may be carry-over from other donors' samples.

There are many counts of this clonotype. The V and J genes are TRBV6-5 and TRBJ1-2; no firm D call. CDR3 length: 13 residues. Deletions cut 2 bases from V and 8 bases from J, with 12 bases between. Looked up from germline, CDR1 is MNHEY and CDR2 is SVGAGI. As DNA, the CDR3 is TGTGCCAGCAGTTACGGGCGTGAGAACGGCTACACCTTC. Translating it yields CASSYGRENGYTF.

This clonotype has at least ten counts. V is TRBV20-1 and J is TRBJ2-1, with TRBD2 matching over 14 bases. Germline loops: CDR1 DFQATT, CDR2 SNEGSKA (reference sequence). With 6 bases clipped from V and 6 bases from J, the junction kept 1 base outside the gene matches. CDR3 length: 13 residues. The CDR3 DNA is TGCAGTGCGACTAGCGGGAGGGCCAATGAGCAGTTCTTC. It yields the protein CSATSGRANEQFF.

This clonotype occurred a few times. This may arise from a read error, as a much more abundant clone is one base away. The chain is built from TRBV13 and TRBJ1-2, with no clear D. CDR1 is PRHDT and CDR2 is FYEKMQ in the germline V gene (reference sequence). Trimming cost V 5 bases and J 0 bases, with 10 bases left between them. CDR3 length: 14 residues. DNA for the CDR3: TGTGCCAGCAGCCCTCCTCAAACTAACTATGGCTACACCTTC. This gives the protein CASSPPQTNYGYTF. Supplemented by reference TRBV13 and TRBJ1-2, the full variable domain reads AAGVIQSPRHLIKEKRETATLKCYPIPRHDTVYWYQQGPGQDPQFLISFYEKMQSDKGSIPDRFSAQQFSDYHSELNMSSLELGDSALYFCASSPPQTNYGYTFGSGTRLTVV.

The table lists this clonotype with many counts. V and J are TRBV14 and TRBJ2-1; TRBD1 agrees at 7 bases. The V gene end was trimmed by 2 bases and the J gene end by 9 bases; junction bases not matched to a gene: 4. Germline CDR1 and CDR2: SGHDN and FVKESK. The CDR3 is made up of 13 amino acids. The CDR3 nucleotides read TGTGCCAGCAGCCAATGGACAGGCCTTGAGCAGTTCTTC. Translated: CASSQWTGLEQFF.

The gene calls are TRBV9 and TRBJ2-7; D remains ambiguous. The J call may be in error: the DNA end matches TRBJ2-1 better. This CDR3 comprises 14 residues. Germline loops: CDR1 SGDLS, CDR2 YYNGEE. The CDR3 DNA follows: TGTGCCAGCAGCGTATCAGGCCTTCCCTACGAACAGTTCTTC. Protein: CASSVSGLPYEQFF.

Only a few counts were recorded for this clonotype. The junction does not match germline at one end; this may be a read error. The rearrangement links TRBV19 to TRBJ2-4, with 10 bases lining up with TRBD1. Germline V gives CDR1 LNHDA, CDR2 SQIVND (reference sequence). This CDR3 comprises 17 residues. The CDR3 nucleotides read TGTGCCAGTAGTATAGCCCTGACAGGGGGCTTGGGAAACATTCAGTCCTTC. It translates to CASSIALTGGLGNIQSF. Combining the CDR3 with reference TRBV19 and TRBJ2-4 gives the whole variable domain DGGITQSPKYLFRKEGQNVTLSCEQNLNHDAMYWYRQDPGQGLRLIYYSQIVNDFQKGDIAEGYSVSREKKESFPLTVTSAQKNPTAFYLCASSIALTGGLGNIQSFGAGTRLSVL.

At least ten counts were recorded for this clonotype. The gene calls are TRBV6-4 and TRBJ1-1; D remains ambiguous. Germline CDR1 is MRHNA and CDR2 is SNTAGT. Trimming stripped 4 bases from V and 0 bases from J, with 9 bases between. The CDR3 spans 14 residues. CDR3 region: CASSAVRLNTEAFF. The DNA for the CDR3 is TGTGCCAGCAGTGCCGTCCGTTTGAACACTGAAGCTTTCTTT.

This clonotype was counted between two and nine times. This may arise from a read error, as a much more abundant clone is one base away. The CDR3 bases are TGTGCCAGCAGTCAAGTGGGACGGTGGGGGGCCGGGGAGCTGTTTTTT. It translates to CASSQVGRWGAGELFF. This rearrangement joins TRBV6-1 to TRBJ2-2; possibly TRBD2 for D (6 bases). The germline CDR1 and CDR2 sequences are MNHNS and SASEGT. V was shortened by 5 bases and J by 6 bases, with 19 bases between the two germline ends. The CDR3 runs 16 residues.

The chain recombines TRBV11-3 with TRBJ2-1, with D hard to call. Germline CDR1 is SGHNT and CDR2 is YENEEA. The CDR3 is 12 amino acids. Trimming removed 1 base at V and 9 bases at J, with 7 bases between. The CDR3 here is CASSLVSGEQFF. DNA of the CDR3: TGTGCCAGCAGCTTAGTATCGGGTGAGCAGTTCTTC.

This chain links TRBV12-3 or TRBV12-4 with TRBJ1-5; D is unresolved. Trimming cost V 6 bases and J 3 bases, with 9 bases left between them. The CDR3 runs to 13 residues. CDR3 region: CASSLQINQPQHF. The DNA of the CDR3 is TGTGCCAGCAGCCTTCAAATCAATCAGCCCCAGCATTTT.

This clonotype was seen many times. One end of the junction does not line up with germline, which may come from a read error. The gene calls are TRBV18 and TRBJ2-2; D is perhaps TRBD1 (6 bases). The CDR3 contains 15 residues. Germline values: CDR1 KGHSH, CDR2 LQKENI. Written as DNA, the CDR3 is TGTGCCAGCTCACGAGGGACATGGAACGCCGGGGAGCTGTTTTTT. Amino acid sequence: CASSRGTWNAGELFF.

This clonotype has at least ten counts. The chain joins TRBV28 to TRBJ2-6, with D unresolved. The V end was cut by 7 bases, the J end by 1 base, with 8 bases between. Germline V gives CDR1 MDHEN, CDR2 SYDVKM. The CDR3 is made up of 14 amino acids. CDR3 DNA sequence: TGTGCCAGCAATAAAGCTTCTGGGGCCAACGTCCTGACTTTC. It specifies CASNKASGANVLTF.

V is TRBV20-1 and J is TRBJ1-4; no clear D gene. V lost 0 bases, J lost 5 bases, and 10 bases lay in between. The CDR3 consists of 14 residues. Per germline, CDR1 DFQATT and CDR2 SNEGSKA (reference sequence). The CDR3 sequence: CSARDLDYNEKLFF. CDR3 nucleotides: TGCAGTGCTAGAGATTTGGATTACAATGAAAAACTGTTTTTT.

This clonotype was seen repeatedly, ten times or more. In DNA form, the CDR3 reads TGTGCCAGCAGCCAAGTTCAGGGGTATTCACCCCTCCACTTT. Amino acid sequence: CASSQVQGYSPLHF. The chain is built from TRBV14 and TRBJ1-6, with D perhaps TRBD1 (6 bases). The germline CDR1 and CDR2 sequences are SGHDN and FVKESK. The CDR3 is 14 residues long. The V and J ends lost 1 base and 8 bases respectively, with 9 bases between them.

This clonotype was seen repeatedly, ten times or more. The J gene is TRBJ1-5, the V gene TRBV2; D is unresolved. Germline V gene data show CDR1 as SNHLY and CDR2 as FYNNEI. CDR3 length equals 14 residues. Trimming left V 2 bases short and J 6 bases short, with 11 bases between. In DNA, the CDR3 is TGTGCCAGCAGTGAAAGGCCTGCCTTTCAGCCCCAGCATTTT. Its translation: CASSERPAFQPQHF.

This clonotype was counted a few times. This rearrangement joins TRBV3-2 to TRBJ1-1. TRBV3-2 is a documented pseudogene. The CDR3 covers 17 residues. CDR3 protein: CASSQYRPSAESTEAFF. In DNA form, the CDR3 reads TGTGCCAGCAGCCAGTATAGGCCCTCAGCTGAGAGCACTGAAGCTTTCTTT.

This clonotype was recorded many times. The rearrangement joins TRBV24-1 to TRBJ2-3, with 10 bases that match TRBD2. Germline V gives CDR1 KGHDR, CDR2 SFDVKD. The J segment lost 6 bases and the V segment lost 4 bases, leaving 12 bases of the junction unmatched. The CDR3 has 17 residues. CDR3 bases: TGTGCCACCAGTGACCCCTCCAGCGGGAGGGCCAGGGATACGCAGTATTTT. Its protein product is CATSDPSSGRARDTQYF.

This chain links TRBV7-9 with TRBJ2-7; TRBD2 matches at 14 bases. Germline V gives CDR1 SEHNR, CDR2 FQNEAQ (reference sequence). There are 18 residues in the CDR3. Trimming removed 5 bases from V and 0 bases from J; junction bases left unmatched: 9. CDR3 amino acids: CASSPGLAGAAPSYEQYF. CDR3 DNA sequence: TGTGCCAGCAGCCCGGGACTAGCGGGGGCCGCTCCCTCCTACGAGCAGTACTTC.

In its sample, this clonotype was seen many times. CDR3 coding DNA: TGTGCCAGCAGTTTGGGCAGGGTTTTCTATGGCTACACCTTC. Residues: CASSLGRVFYGYTF. The J gene is TRBJ1-2, the V gene TRBV12-3 or TRBV12-4; the D gene is possibly TRBD1 (5 bases). The CDR3 sequence is 14 residues long. Trimming stripped 3 bases from V and 4 bases from J, with 12 bases between.

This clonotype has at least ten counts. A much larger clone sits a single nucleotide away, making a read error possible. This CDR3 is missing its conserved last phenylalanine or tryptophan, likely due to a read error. The CDR3 coding sequence is TGTGCCAGCAGCCCAGACAGGTTACAAGAGACCCAGTACCTC. Its protein is CASSPDRLQETQYL. J is TRBJ2-5 and V is TRBV7-2; tentatively, D is TRBD1 (6 bases). Deletions cut 5 bases from V and 2 bases from J, with 12 bases between. CDR3 length: 14 residues. Germline V lookup: CDR1 SGHTA, CDR2 FQGNSA.

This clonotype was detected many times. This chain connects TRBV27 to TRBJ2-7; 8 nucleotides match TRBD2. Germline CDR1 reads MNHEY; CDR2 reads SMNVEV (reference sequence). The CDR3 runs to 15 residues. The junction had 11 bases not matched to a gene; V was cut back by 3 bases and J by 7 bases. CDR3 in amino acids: CASSFRVSGAREQYF. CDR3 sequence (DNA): TGTGCCAGCAGTTTTCGGGTTAGCGGGGCCAGGGAGCAGTACTTC.

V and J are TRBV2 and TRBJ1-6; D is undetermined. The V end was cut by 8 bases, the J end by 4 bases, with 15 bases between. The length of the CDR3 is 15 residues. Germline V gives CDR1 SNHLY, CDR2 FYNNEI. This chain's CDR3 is CASAGLGGYNSPLHF. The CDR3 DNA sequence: TGTGCCAGCGCGGGTTTGGGCGGGTATAATTCACCCCTCCACTTT.